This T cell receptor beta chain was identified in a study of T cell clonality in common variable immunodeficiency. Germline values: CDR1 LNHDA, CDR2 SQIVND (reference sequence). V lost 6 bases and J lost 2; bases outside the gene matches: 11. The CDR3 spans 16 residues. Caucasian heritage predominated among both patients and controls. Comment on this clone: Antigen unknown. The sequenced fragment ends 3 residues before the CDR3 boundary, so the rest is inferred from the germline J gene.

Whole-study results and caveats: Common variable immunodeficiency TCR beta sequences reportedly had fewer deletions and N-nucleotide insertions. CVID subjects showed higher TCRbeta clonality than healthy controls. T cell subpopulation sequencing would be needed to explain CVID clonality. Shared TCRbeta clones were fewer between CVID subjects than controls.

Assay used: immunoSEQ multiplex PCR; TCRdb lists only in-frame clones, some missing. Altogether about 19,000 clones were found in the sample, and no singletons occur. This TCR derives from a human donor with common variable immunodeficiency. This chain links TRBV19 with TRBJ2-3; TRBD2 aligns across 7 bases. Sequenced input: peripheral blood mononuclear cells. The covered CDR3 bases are TGTGCCAGTAGACCAAGGACTAGTTCCTACACAGATACG. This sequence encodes CASRPRTSSYTDT. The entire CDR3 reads CASRPRTSSYTDTQYF.